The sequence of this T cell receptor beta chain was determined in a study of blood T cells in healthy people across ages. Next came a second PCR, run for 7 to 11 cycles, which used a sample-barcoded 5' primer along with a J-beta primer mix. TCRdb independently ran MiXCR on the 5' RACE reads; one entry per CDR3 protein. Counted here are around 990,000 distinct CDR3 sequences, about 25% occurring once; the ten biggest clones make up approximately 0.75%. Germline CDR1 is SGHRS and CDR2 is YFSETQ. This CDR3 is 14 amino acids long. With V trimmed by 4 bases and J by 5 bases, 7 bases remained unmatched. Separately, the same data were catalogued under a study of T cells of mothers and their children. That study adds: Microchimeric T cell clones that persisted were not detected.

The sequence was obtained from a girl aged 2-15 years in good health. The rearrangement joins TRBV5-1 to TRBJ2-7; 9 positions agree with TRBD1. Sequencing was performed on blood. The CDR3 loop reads CASSGTGTGNEQYF. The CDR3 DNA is TGCGCCAGCAGCGGGACCGGGACAGGGAACGAGCAGTACTTC.